This T cell receptor (beta chain) was sequenced for a study of control samples from healthy donors and cancer patients. Trimming at V came to 6 bases and at J to 9 bases, leaving 3 bases not matched to a gene. There are 13 residues in the CDR3. Germline-derived CDR1 and CDR2 are MDHEN and SYDVKM. Profiling relied on immunoSEQ multiplex PCR, and the TCRdb table lists in-frame clones only, not all of them. The sample yields about 150,000 clones, approximately 90% seen once. The TCR sequence derives from a woman aged 25 to 39 in good health. The sequencing sample was made of blood. The gene calls are TRBV28 and TRBJ2-1; 12 bases match TRBD2. The CDR3 sequence: CASRASGRGEQFF. The CDR3 region has the DNA TGTGCCAGCAGAGCTAGCGGGAGGGGTGAGCAGTTCTTC.